This TCR beta chain came from a study of cytomegalovirus exposure and HLA in healthy donors. Looking at the study overall: The Caucasian-associated ancestry cluster contained 81% of the approximately 400 genotyped donors.

Use of 60 Vbeta and 13 Jbeta primers characterized the PCR. The assay was immunoSEQ multiplex PCR, and TCRdb's table has in-frame clones only and misses some. The sample shows some 120,000 clones, over 8.5% of them seen only once. This clone was seen only a few times. Its antigen remains unknown. Findings of the study overall: In a later analysis, compared with equally common non-associated chains, HLA-associated beta chains were more expanded. Later work found most CMV-associated TCR beta chains apparently HLA-restricted. Some V segments, TRBV6-2 and TRBV6-3 among them, were indistinguishable and were therefore excluded.

The germline V gene has CDR1 LNHNV and CDR2 YYDKDF (reference sequence). V dropped 7 bases and J dropped 2; count of bases not matched to a gene: 13. This CDR3 is built from 16 residues. The gene calls are TRBV15 and TRBJ2-5; 7 bases map to TRBD2. Sequencing was performed on PBMCs. The TCR was taken from a woman between 35 and 50 years old in good health and CMV-seropositive. In DNA form, the CDR3 reads TGTGCCACCACCCCTGACGCCGGGGGGTTTCAAGAGACCCAGTACTTC. Protein: CATTPDAGGFQETQYF.